This T cell receptor (beta chain) was sequenced during a study of control samples from healthy donors and cancer patients. Sequencing was performed with immunoSEQ multiplex PCR; in TCRdb, only in-frame clones are kept and a portion is missing. The sample lists over 100,000 clones; about nine tenths were seen once. V shed 8 bases and J 2 bases; nucleotides not matched to a gene: 3. This CDR3 spans 14 amino acids. Per germline, CDR1 SNHLY and CDR2 FYNNEI. The receptor was derived from a man aged 40-49 years in good health. The sequencing sample was made of blood. The genes are TRBV2 and TRBJ2-6, with 7 bases aligning to TRBD1. CDR3 sequence: CASYTGAGANVLTF. The DNA of the CDR3 is TGTGCCAGCTACACAGGGGCTGGGGCCAACGTCCTGACTTTC.